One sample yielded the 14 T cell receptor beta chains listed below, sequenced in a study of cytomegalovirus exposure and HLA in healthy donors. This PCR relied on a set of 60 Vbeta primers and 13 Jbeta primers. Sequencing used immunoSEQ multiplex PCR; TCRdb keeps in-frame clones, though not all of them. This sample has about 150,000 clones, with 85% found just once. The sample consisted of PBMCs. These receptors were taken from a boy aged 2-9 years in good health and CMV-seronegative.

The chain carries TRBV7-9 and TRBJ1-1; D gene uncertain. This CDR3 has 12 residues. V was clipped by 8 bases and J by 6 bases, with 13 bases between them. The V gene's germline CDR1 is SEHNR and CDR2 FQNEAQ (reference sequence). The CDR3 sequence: CASRRGFAEAFF. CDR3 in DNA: TGTGCCAGCCGGCGAGGGTTCGCTGAAGCTTTCTTT. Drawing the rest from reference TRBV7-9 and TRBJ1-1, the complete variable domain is DTGVSQNPRHKITKRGQNVTFRCDPISEHNRLYWYRQTLGQGPEFLTYFQNEAQLEKSRLLSDRFSAERPKGSFSTLEIQRTEQGDSAMYLCASRRGFAEAFFGQGTRLTVV.

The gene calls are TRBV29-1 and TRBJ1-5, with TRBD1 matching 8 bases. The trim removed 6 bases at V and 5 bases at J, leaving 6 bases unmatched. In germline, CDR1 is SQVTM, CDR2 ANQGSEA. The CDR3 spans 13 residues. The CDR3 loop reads CSVTDRVDQPQHF. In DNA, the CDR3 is TGCAGCGTGACGGACAGGGTGGATCAGCCCCAGCATTTT.

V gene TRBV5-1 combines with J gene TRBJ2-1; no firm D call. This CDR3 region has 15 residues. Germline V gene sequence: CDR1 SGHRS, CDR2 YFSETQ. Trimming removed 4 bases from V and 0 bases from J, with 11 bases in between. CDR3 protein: CASSRLGSSYNEQFF. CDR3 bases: TGCGCCAGCAGCCGCCTAGGCAGCTCCTACAATGAGCAGTTCTTC.

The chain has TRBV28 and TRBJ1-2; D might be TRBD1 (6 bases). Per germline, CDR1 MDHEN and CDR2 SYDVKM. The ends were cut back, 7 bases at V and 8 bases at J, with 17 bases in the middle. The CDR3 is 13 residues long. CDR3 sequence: CASTPGHRRGYTF. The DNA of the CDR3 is TGTGCCAGCACCCCGGGACACAGGAGGGGCTACACCTTC.

This CDR3 is CASSQQAFTGELFF. CDR3 nucleotides: TGTGCCAGCAGCCAACAGGCCTTCACCGGGGAGCTGTTTTTT. The rearrangement uses TRBV2 and TRBJ2-2; tentatively, D is TRBD1 (5 bases). This CDR3 spans 14 amino acids. Trimming stripped 6 bases from V and 4 bases from J, with 12 bases between. Germline V gene sequence: CDR1 SNHLY, CDR2 FYNNEI.

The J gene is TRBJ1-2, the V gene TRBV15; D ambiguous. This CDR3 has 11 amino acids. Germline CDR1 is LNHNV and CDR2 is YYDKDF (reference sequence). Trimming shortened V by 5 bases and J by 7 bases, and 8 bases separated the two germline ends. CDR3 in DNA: TGTGCCACCAGCCGCAGAGGTGGCTACACCTTC. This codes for CATSRRGGYTF.

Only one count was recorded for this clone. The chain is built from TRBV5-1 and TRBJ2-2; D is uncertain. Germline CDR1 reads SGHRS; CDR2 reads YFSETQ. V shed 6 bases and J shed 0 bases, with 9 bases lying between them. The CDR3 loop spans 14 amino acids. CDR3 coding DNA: TGCGCCAGCATTCCGGGTACGAACACCGGGGAGCTGTTTTTT. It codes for CASIPGTNTGELFF.

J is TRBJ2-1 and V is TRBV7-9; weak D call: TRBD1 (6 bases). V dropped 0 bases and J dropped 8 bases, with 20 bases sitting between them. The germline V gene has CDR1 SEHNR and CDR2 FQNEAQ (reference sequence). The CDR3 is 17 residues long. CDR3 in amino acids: CASSLAGDTHPLHEQFF. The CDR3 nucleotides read TGTGCCAGCAGCTTAGCCGGGGACACCCACCCTCTGCATGAGCAGTTCTTC. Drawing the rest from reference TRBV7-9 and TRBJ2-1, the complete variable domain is DTGVSQNPRHKITKRGQNVTFRCDPISEHNRLYWYRQTLGQGPEFLTYFQNEAQLEKSRLLSDRFSAERPKGSFSTLEIQRTEQGDSAMYLCASSLAGDTHPLHEQFFGPGTRLTVL.

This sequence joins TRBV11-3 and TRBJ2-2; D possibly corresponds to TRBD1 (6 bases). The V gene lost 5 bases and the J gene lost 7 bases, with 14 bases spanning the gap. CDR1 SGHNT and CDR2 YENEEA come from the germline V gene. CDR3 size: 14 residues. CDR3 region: CASSRDTWGGELFF. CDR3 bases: TGTGCCAGCAGCCGGGACACCTGGGGCGGGGAGCTGTTTTTT.

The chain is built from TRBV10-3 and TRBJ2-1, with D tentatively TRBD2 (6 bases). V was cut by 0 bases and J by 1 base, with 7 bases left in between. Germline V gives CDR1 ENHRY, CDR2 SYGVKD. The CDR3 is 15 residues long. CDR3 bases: TGTGCCATCAGTGAGTCAGGGACTTCCTACAATGAGCAGTTCTTC. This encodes CAISESGTSYNEQFF.

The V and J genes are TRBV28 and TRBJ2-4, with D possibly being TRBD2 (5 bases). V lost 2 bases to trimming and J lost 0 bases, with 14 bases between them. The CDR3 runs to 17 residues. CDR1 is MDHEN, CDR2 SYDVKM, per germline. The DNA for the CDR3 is TGTGCCAGCAGTTTACTAGGAACCGGACTAGCCAAAAACATTCAGTACTTC. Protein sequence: CASSLLGTGLAKNIQYF.

This CDR3 reads CASSSPSGSPYEQYF. In nucleotides, the CDR3 is TGTGCCAGCAGTTCCCCTAGCGGTTCCCCCTACGAGCAGTACTTC. V usage is TRBV28 and J usage is TRBJ2-7; 7 bases agree with TRBD2. V gave up 4 bases and J gave up 2 bases; unmatched junction bases: 8. The CDR3 has 15 amino acids. Germline CDR1 and CDR2: MDHEN and SYDVKM.

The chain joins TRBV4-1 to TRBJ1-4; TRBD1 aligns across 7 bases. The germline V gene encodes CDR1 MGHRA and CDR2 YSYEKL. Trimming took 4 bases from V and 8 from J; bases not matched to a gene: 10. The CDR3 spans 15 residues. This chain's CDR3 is CASSPGTAGEEKLFF. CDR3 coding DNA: TGCGCCAGCAGCCCCGGGACAGCCGGGGAAGAAAAACTGTTTTTT.

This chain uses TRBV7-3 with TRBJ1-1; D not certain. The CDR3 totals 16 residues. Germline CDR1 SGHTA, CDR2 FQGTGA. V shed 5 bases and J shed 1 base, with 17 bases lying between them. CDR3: CASSQRGRGPNTEAFF. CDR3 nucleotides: TGTGCCAGCAGCCAAAGAGGGAGAGGCCCGAACACTGAAGCTTTCTTT.